These T cell receptor beta chains were read from a single sample in a study of blood T cell repertoires in COVID-19. This table comes from immunoSEQ multiplex PCR, and its TCRdb copy is limited to in-frame clones, with some not included. Of about 260,000 clones in the sample, approximately 90% were seen once. The sample taken for sequencing was PBMCs or T cells enriched from blood (not recorded which). The source of these receptors is a man aged 45-65 years who had been exposed to COVID-19. CDR3s include the opening cysteine and the closing phenylalanine or tryptophan. D genes are given only for firm matches. Clone size appears in some rows only: once, few, many, or a class for an expanded clone.

TRBJ1-2 | NA | NA | TRBV3-1/TRBV3-2 | TGTGCCAGCAGCCAAGGAAGGGGGATGGGTGGCTACACCTTC | CASSQGRGMGGYTF
TRBJ2-3 | NA | TRBD2 | TRBV5-4 | TGTGCCAGCAGCGCCGGGGGGACTAGTCACACAGATACGCAGTATTTT | CASSAGGTSHTDTQYF
TRBJ2-1 | NA | TRBD1 | TRBV19 | TGTGCCAGTAGTATCGGACAGGGCTCTTACAATGAGCAGTTCTTC | CASSIGQGSYNEQFF
TRBJ2-1 | NA | TRBD2 | TRBV30 | TGTGCCTGGATAGTAGCGGGGGGATACAATGAGCAGTTCTTC | CAWIVAGGYNEQFF
TRBJ2-1 | NA | NA | TRBV6-4 | TGTGCCAGCAGTGACGAACTCCACAATGAGCAGTTCTTC | CASSDELHNEQFF
TRBJ2-3 | NA | TRBD1 | TRBV2 | TGTGCCAGCTACAACAGGGGGCAGGCTGGCACAGATACGCAGTATTTT | CASYNRGQAGTDTQYF
TRBJ2-2 | NA | NA | TRBV5-5 | TGTGCCAGCAGCTTTCGGCGAATCGGGGTTAACGGGGAGCTGTTTTTT | CASSFRRIGVNGELFF
TRBJ1-2 | NA | TRBD1 | TRBV28 | TGTGCCAGCAGTTCCCCCCCGGGACAGGCCTTAGCGGGCTACACCTTC | CASSSPPGQALAGYTF
TRBJ1-2 | NA | TRBD1 | TRBV28 | TGTGCCAGCAGTTTCCACCGGGACAGGGCCCGGTACTATGGCTACACCTTC | CASSFHRDRARYYGYTF
TRBJ1-1 | NA | TRBD1 | TRBV5-1 | TGCGCCAGCAGCTCCCTAGGGACAGCGAACACTGAAGCTTTCTTT | CASSSLGTANTEAFF
TRBJ1-1 | NA | NA | TRBV12-3/TRBV12-4 | TGTGCCAGCGATGGAGGAACTTACACTGAAGCTTTCTTT | CASDGGTYTEAFF
TRBJ1-4 | NA | TRBD1 | TRBV5-1 | TGCGCCAGCAGCCCTCCGGGGACAGGGTTCGAAAAACTGTTTTTT | CASSPPGTGFEKLFF
TRBJ1-1 | NA | NA | TRBV6-5 | TGTGCCAGCAGGATACAGTTGATGAACACTGAAGCTTTCTTT | CASRIQLMNTEAFF
TRBJ1-3 | once | NA | TRBV5-1 | TGCGCCAGCAGCTTGGGACAGACAAACACCATATATTTT | CASSLGQTNTIYF
TRBJ2-1 | NA | TRBD2 | TRBV18 | TGTGCCAGCTCACCACCGAGGGGCGGGAGGGGCAATGAGCAGTTCTTC | CASSPPRGGRGNEQFF
TRBJ1-2 | NA | NA | TRBV20-1 | TGCAGTGCTAGGCAAGCGGGTGGCTACACCTTC | CSARQAGGYTF
TRBJ1-6 | NA | NA | TRBV28 | TGTGCCAGCAGTTTACGGCCCAAGGAGGCCCTCCACTTT | CASSLRPKEALHF
TRBJ2-5 | NA | TRBD1 | TRBV2 | TGTGCCAGCACTCAGACAGGGGGAGAGACCCAGTACTTC | CASTQTGGETQYF
TRBJ2-5 | NA | TRBD1 | TRBV5-4 | TGTGCCAGCAGCCCGACAGGGGGTCAAGAGACCCAGTACTTC | CASSPTGGQETQYF
TRBJ2-2 | NA | TRBD2 | TRBV6-1 | TGTGCCAGCAGTGGGGACACGCTGAGGGTAGCGGGGGCCGGGGAGCTGTTTTTT | CASSGDTLRVAGAGELFF
TRBJ2-3 | NA | NA | TRBV3-1/TRBV3-2 | TGTGCCAGCAGCCAGACTCCGGGACTTTCTAGCACAGATACGCAGTATTTT | CASSQTPGLSSTDTQYF
TRBJ1-3 | NA | TRBD1 | TRBV9 | TGTGCCAGCAGCGTAGGATACAGGGGGCTAGGTAACACCATATATTTT | CASSVGYRGLGNTIYF
TRBJ1-1 | NA | NA | TRBV12-3/TRBV12-4 | TGTGCCAGCAGTCAGGGTGTGGTCACTGAAGCTTTCTTT | CASSQGVVTEAFF
TRBJ1-1 | NA | NA | TRBV4-1 | TGCGCCAGCAGCCGATGGAGGAACACTGAAGCTTTCTTT | CASSRWRNTEAFF
TRBJ1-5 | once | NA | TRBV2 | TGTGCCAGCAGTTGGACAGAATATAGCAATCAGCCCCAGCATTTT | CASSWTEYSNQPQHF
TRBJ2-2 | NA | NA | TRBV5-1 | TGCGCCAGCAGCTTGGGAACGGGGGGCTCGAACACCGGGGAGCTGTTTTTT | CASSLGTGGSNTGELFF
TRBJ1-2 | NA | NA | TRBV11-3 | TGTGCCAGCAGCAAGGAGGACAGAGTAAACTATGGCTACACCTTC | CASSKEDRVNYGYTF
TRBJ2-5 | NA | NA | TRBV11-2 | TGTGCCAGCAGCTTAGCTGGACTGCAAAGTGGAGCCCAGTACTTC | CASSLAGLQSGAQYF
TRBJ2-5 | NA | TRBD2 | TRBV5-4 | TGTGCCAGCGGGACTAGCGGCCGCCAAGAGACCCAGTACTTC | CASGTSGRQETQYF
TRBJ1-2 | NA | TRBD1 | TRBV7-9 | TGTGCCAGCAGCCTATTGGACAGGGCCCTCGGGGGCTACACCTTC | CASSLLDRALGGYTF
TRBJ1-2 | NA | NA | TRBV18 | TGTGCCAGCTCACCACAGGGAGCGGAGGGCTACACCTTC | CASSPQGAEGYTF